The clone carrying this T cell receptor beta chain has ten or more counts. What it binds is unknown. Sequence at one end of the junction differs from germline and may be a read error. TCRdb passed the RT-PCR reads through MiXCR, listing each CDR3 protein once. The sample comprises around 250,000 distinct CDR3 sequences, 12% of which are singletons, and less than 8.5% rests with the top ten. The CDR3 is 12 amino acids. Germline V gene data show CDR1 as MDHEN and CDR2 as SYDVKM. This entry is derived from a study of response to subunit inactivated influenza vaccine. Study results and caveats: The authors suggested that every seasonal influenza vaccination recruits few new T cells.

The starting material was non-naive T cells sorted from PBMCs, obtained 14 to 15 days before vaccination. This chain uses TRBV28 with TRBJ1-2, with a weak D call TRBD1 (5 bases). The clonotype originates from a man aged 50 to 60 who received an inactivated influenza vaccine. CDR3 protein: CASTPRGNRVPF. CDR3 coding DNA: TGTGCCAGCACTCCGCGGGGGAACCGGGTCCCCTTC.